Listed here are 19 T cell receptor beta chains from one sample, sequenced in a study of blood T cells in healthy people across ages. Alongside a J-beta primer mix, a sample-barcoded 5' primer served in a second PCR lasting roughly 7 to 11 cycles. TCRdb called the 5' RACE reads again in MiXCR, with one record for every CDR3 protein. The repertoire includes approximately 690,000 distinct CDR3 sequences, less than 45% of them detected once, and approximately 29% sits in the top ten. Specimen: blood. The receptors here all came from an elderly man in good health.

This chain connects TRBV9 to TRBJ2-5; possibly TRBD1 or TRBD2 for D (8 bases each). The CDR3 runs to 14 residues. Trimming took off 4 bases at V and 11 bases at J, with 21 bases between the two ends. Germline V gene data show CDR1 as SGDLS and CDR2 as YYNGEE. DNA of the CDR3: TGTGCCAGCAGCCCGACAGGGGCCGGGGGGGAGCAGTACTTC. Translation gives CASSPTGAGGEQYF.

The chain is built from TRBV29-1 and TRBJ2-5; the match to TRBD1 covers 9 bases. The CDR3 totals 16 residues. J was trimmed by 5 bases and V by 2 bases; bases with no gene match: 12. Germline V gives CDR1 SQVTM, CDR2 ANQGSEA. This chain's CDR3 is CSVENPGQGLGETQYF. The CDR3, as DNA: TGCAGCGTTGAAAATCCGGGACAGGGTTTGGGGGAGACCCAGTACTTC. The full variable domain, with the rest looked up from reference TRBV29-1 and TRBJ2-5, is SAVISQKPSRDICQRGTSLTIQCQVDSQVTMMFWYRQQPGQSLTLIATANQGSEATYESGFVIDKFPISRPNLTFSTLTVSNMSPEDSSIYLCSVENPGQGLGETQYFGPGTRLLVL.

The chain uses TRBV5-1 and TRBJ1-1; D may be TRBD1 (5 bases). The ends were cut back, 3 bases at V and 3 bases at J, with 21 bases in the middle. The germline V gene encodes CDR1 SGHRS and CDR2 YFSETQ. There are 17 residues in the CDR3. The CDR3: CASSSSLGGGTDTEAFF. CDR3 bases: TGCGCCAGCAGCTCCTCTCTTGGCGGGGGGACGGACACTGAAGCTTTCTTT.

The chain uses TRBV28 and TRBJ2-3, with D maybe TRBD1 (6 bases). This CDR3 comprises 19 residues. The germline V gene has CDR1 MDHEN and CDR2 SYDVKM. V gave up 5 bases and J gave up 2 bases, with 26 bases separating them. The CDR3 coding sequence is TGTGCCAGCAGTCCCAAGACAGGAGAACCGTCTCGAAACACAGATACGCAGTATTTT. Translated: CASSPKTGEPSRNTDTQYF.

This clonotype was detected once. The chain is built from TRBV6-2 or TRBV6-3 and TRBJ2-7, with 7 nucleotides matching TRBD2. The CDR3 is made up of 16 amino acids. The germline V gene has CDR1 MNHEY and CDR2 SVGEGT. J lost 5 bases, V lost 3 bases, and 13 bases had no gene match. The DNA for the CDR3 is TGTGCCAGCAGTTATATGGCGGGAGCTCCTTCCGACGAGCAGTACTTC. This codes for CASSYMAGAPSDEQYF.

V gene TRBV7-2 combines with J gene TRBJ2-1, with 10 bases identical to TRBD2. J lost 10 bases, V lost 5 bases, and 8 bases had no gene match. The germline gives CDR1 SGHTA, CDR2 FQGNSA. The length of the CDR3 is 14 residues. The CDR3 nucleotides read TGTGCCAGCAGCCAAGAGAGCGGGAGGGGGGAGCAGTTCTTC. Amino acids: CASSQESGRGEQFF. Based on the CDR3 plus reference TRBV7-2 and TRBJ2-1, the full variable domain is GAGVSQSPSNKVTEKGKDVELRCDPISGHTALYWYRQSLGQGLEFLIYFQGNSAPDKSGLPSDRFSAERTGGSVSTLTIQRTQQEDSAVYLCASSQESGRGEQFFGPGTRLTVL.

This chain links TRBV7-2 with TRBJ2-5; weak D call: TRBD1 (6 bases). Looked up from germline, CDR1 is SGHTA and CDR2 is FQGNSA. The CDR3 extends over 17 amino acids. Between the trimmed V and J ends, which lost 3 bases and 5 bases, there was a span of 22 bases. CDR3 loop: CASSLWGPLDKGETQYF. CDR3 DNA: TGTGCCAGCAGCTTGTGGGGGCCTCTAGATAAGGGTGAGACCCAGTACTTC.

The chain joins TRBV5-1 to TRBJ1-2; no firm D call. Germline values: CDR1 SGHRS, CDR2 YFSETQ. Trimming pared 0 bases from V and 0 bases from J, leaving 12 bases between. This CDR3 is built from 16 residues. CDR3 amino acids: CASSLGMQASNYGYTF. Here the CDR3 DNA reads TGCGCCAGCAGCTTGGGAATGCAGGCTTCTAACTATGGCTACACCTTC. The variable domain in full, with the rest retrieved from reference TRBV5-1 and TRBJ1-2, is KAGVTQTPRYLIKTRGQQVTLSCSPISGHRSVSWYQQTPGQGLQFLFEYFSETQRNKGNFPGRFSGRQFSNSRSEMNVSTLELGDSALYLCASSLGMQASNYGYTFGSGTRLTVV.

V is TRBV20-1 and J is TRBJ2-1; D is unclear. The CDR3 is made up of 11 amino acids. V was trimmed by 5 bases and J by 7 bases, leaving 9 bases between them. Per the germline V gene, CDR1 is DFQATT and CDR2 is SNEGSKA (reference sequence). The CDR3 is CSAGSGNEQFF. Written as DNA, the CDR3 is TGCAGTGCTGGATCCGGAAATGAGCAGTTCTTC.

The chain joins TRBV21-1 to TRBJ1-5; the tabulated D call, TRBD1, remains unverified against the DNA. TRBV21-1 is assigned pseudogene status. The CDR3 is 16 amino acids. The CDR3 is CAGSIKDRGSNQPQHF. CDR3 in DNA: TGTGCCGGCAGCATCAAGGACAGGGGAAGCAATCAGCCCCAGCATTTT.

V is TRBV7-3 and J is TRBJ2-7, with 8 nucleotides matching TRBD2. With V trimmed by 6 bases and J by 7 bases, 14 bases remained unmatched. There are 15 residues in the CDR3. Germline CDR1 is SGHTA and CDR2 is FQGTGA. CDR3 in DNA: TGTGCCAGCAGACGCAGCGGGAGCGGGTACAATGAGCAGTACTTC. It yields the protein CASRRSGSGYNEQYF.

The rearrangement joins TRBV27 to TRBJ2-4; TRBD2 is a possible D gene (5 bases). The J call may be incorrect, as the DNA end agrees better with TRBJ2-7. Germline CDR1 and CDR2: MNHEY and SMNVEV (reference sequence). This CDR3 spans 14 amino acids. Here the CDR3 reads CASRTGFPYNEQYF. The CDR3 DNA sequence: TGTGCCAGCAGGACGGGGTTCCCGTATAACGAGCAGTACTTC.

The chain combines TRBV6-2 or TRBV6-3 with TRBJ2-5; TRBD2 might be the D (6 bases). Germline values: CDR1 MNHEY, CDR2 SVGEGT. The CDR3 covers 14 residues. The ends were cut back, 4 bases at V and 0 bases at J, with 9 bases in the middle. The DNA of the CDR3 is TGTGCCAGCAGTTTCCGGGGGTACCAAGAGACCCAGTACTTC. Its protein product is CASSFRGYQETQYF.

This chain links TRBV12-3 or TRBV12-4 with TRBJ1-2; tentatively, D is TRBD1 (6 bases). Between the trimmed V and J ends, which lost 5 bases and 3 bases, there was a span of 16 bases. CDR3 size: 15 residues. The CDR3 region has the DNA TGTGCCAGCAGTCCCTTCGGACAGACCCACTATGGCTACACCTTC. Its protein is CASSPFGQTHYGYTF.

This clonotype has a count of ten or more. The CDR3 spells CASSRDRVNRETQYF. The CDR3, as DNA: TGCGCCAGCAGCCGGGACAGGGTAAACAGAGAGACCCAGTACTTC. V is TRBV4-3 and J is TRBJ2-5; 9 bases map to TRBD1. The junction had 7 bases not matched to a gene; V was cut back by 4 bases and J by 4 bases. The CDR3 consists of 15 residues. Germline assignment: CDR1 LGHNA and CDR2 YSLEER.

This clonotype was seen only a few times. The rearrangement links TRBV10-1 to TRBJ2-5; D uncertain. The J call may be incorrect, as the DNA end agrees better with TRBJ2-7. Looked up from germline, CDR1 is WNHNN and CDR2 is SYGVQD (reference sequence). The CDR3 sequence is 13 residues long. The CDR3, as DNA: TGCGCCAGCAGTGAGGCTCTGAGATCCGAGCAGTACTTC. Protein product: CASSEALRSEQYF.

Concerning this clonotype itself: Germline and junction disagree at one end, which may indicate a read error. The J gene is TRBJ1-1, the V gene TRBV30; D remains unclear. This CDR3 spans 14 amino acids. CDR1 and CDR2 from the germline V gene are GTSNPN and SVGIG (reference sequence). The CDR3 nucleotides are TGTGCCCGGAGTGTATCGGCGACGAACACTGAAGCTTTCTTT. It encodes CARSVSATNTEAFF.

This clonotype was counted at least ten times. The genes are TRBV4-3 and TRBJ2-3; D might be TRBD1 or TRBD2, each matching 6 bases. This CDR3 contains 16 residues. V lost 0 bases, J lost 5 bases, and 15 bases lay in between. The germline gives CDR1 LGHNA, CDR2 YSLEER. The CDR3 DNA sequence: TGCGCCAGCAGCCAAGATCTTTCGGGGGCCGGAGATACGCAGTATTTT. Residues: CASSQDLSGAGDTQYF.

This clonotype showed up just a few times. The chain links TRBV4-2 to TRBJ2-7; no firm D call. The V gene's germline CDR1 is LGHNA and CDR2 YNFKEQ. This CDR3 has 14 residues. Trimming shortened V by 0 bases and J by 3 bases, and 9 bases separated the two germline ends. This chain's CDR3 is CASSQERIDYEQYF. The CDR3 region has the DNA TGTGCCAGCAGCCAAGAAAGGATAGACTACGAGCAGTACTTC.